The 12 T cell receptor beta chains given below trace back to one sample, sequenced in a study of T cell repertoires in cytomegalovirus infection. Each CDR3 protein gets one entry after TCRdb re-called the reads with MiXCR. The table lists approximately 550,000 distinct CDR3 sequences, about 17% of them singletons, with 24% in the top ten. Sequencing was done on a sample of CD8+ T cells from PBMCs. The receptors here all came from a human donor in good health (CMV status not recorded). Some clones in this sample may be carry-over from other donors' samples.

The chain has TRBV20-1 and TRBJ1-5, with D uncertain. The CDR3 runs to 15 residues. CDR1 and CDR2 from the germline V gene are DFQATT and SNEGSKA (reference sequence). V lost 0 bases to trimming and J lost 0 bases, with 9 bases between them. The CDR3 sequence is CSAREPSFSNQPQHF. The CDR3 region has the DNA TGCAGTGCTAGAGAGCCCTCGTTTAGCAATCAGCCCCAGCATTTT.

This clonotype occurred a few times. The V gene is TRBV28, the J gene TRBJ1-1; D ambiguous. The CDR3 loop spans 11 amino acids. Trimming took off 4 bases at V and 5 bases at J, with 5 bases between the two ends. Per germline, CDR1 MDHEN and CDR2 SYDVKM. The DNA for the CDR3 is TGTGCCAGCAGTTATATGACTGAAGCTTTCTTT. Translating gives CASSYMTEAFF. Complete variable domain (other parts from reference TRBV28 and TRBJ1-1): DVKVTQSSRYLVKRTGEKVFLECVQDMDHENMFWYRQDPGLGLRLIYFSYDVKMKEKGDIPEGYSVSREKKERFSLILESASTNQTSMYLCASSYMTEAFFGQGTRLTVV.

This clonotype was seen repeatedly, ten times or more. V is TRBV12-3 or TRBV12-4 and J is TRBJ1-2, with D possibly matching TRBD1 (5 bases). V was cut by 5 bases and J by 2 bases, with 12 bases left in between. The CDR3 totals 14 residues. For the CDR3, the DNA is TGTGCCAGCAGTGGGAAGACAGTAAACTATGGCTACACCTTC. Its translation: CASSGKTVNYGYTF.

This clonotype was detected a few times. This sequence joins TRBV7-3 and TRBJ2-5; TRBD2 aligns across 7 bases. CDR3 length: 15 amino acids. Trimming took 5 bases from V and 1 from J; bases not matched to a gene: 7. From germline, CDR1 is SGHTA and CDR2 FQGTGA. Here the CDR3 DNA reads TGTGCCAGCAGCGCGGGGGACTCTCTCCAAGAGACCCAGTACTTC. Amino acids: CASSAGDSLQETQYF.

The chain links TRBV9 to TRBJ2-5; 7 bases are shared with TRBD1. Germline CDR1 and CDR2: SGDLS and YYNGEE. V lost 2 bases and J lost 4; bases outside the gene matches: 8. The CDR3 runs 15 residues. The CDR3 DNA sequence: TGTGCCAGCAGCGTCAGACAGGGTTGGCGAGAGACCCAGTACTTC. This gives the protein CASSVRQGWRETQYF.

The CDR3, as DNA: TGTGCCAGCAGCCAAGAGAGACAGGGTCCAAACATTCAGTACTTC. Translated, it gives CASSQERQGPNIQYF. The V gene is TRBV3-1, the J gene TRBJ2-4; 7 bases match TRBD1. CDR3 length: 15 residues. J was trimmed by 6 bases and V by 0 bases; bases with no gene match: 5. Germline V gene lookup returns CDR1 LGHDT and CDR2 YNNKEL (reference sequence).

This clonotype was seen ten or more times. Here the CDR3 reads CASSLTGGGSSYNEQFF. The CDR3 nucleotides read TGTGCCAGCAGCTTAACAGGAGGGGGAAGCTCCTACAATGAGCAGTTCTTC. This chain uses TRBV7-3 with TRBJ2-1, with D tentatively TRBD1 or TRBD2 (6 bases each). Germline V gene lookup returns CDR1 SGHTA and CDR2 FQGTGA. V was trimmed by 0 bases and J by 0 bases, leaving 12 bases between them. There are 17 residues in the CDR3.

This clonotype was seen a few times. V gene TRBV27 combines with J gene TRBJ2-1; 9 bases fit TRBD1. The junction had 15 bases not matched to a gene; V was cut back by 5 bases and J by 7 bases. The CDR3 is 17 residues long. Germline values: CDR1 MNHEY, CDR2 SMNVEV (reference sequence). In nucleotides, the CDR3 is TGTGCCAGCAGTCGACAGGGGGTCTTAACGGATAGGAATGAGCAGTTCTTC. Translated, it gives CASSRQGVLTDRNEQFF.

This clonotype came up many times. The chain is built from TRBV7-3 and TRBJ1-6, with TRBD1 identical over 8 bases. The V gene end was trimmed by 5 bases and the J gene end by 7 bases; junction bases not matched to a gene: 7. Germline assignment: CDR1 SGHTA and CDR2 FQGTGA. The CDR3 is 15 amino acids. The CDR3 loop reads CASSPGGGRNSPLHF. The CDR3 DNA is TGTGCCAGCAGCCCAGGGGGCGGAAGGAATTCACCCCTCCACTTT.

The chain links TRBV6-1 to TRBJ1-5; weak D call: TRBD1 (6 bases). This CDR3 spans 16 amino acids. CDR1 is MNHNS, CDR2 SASEGT, per germline. Trimming took off 2 bases at V and 3 bases at J, with 14 bases between the two ends. CDR3 residues: CASSEMHWDTNQPQHF. CDR3 DNA sequence: TGTGCCAGCAGTGAAATGCACTGGGACACCAATCAGCCCCAGCATTTT.

This clonotype was seen only a few times. This chain links TRBV27 with TRBJ2-7, with unresolved D. The CDR3 covers 14 residues. V lost 2 bases and J 5 bases, leaving 13 bases between the germline ends. The germline CDR1 and CDR2 sequences are MNHEY and SMNVEV (reference sequence). CDR3 region: CASSLVAGWDEQYF. In DNA, the CDR3 is TGTGCCAGCAGTTTAGTAGCCGGCTGGGACGAGCAGTACTTC.

This clonotype was seen ten or more times. The rearrangement links TRBV12-3 or TRBV12-4 to TRBJ2-7, with a weak D call TRBD1 (5 bases). V lost 1 base and J 6 bases, leaving 22 bases between the germline ends. The CDR3 loop spans 17 amino acids. The CDR3: CASSLVPGPNRGGEQYF. In DNA, the CDR3 is TGTGCCAGCAGTTTAGTTCCTGGCCCCAATAGGGGCGGCGAGCAGTACTTC.